This T cell receptor beta chain originates from a study of blood T cell repertoires in COVID-19. The V segment lost 6 bases and the J segment 0 bases; nucleotides outside the gene matches: 15. The germline V gene encodes CDR1 LGHDT and CDR2 YNNKEL (reference sequence). CDR3 length equals 19 residues. Clones were sequenced by immunoSEQ multiplex PCR, and TCRdb holds only the in-frame ones, with some missing. In the table there are 150,000 to 200,000 clones, nearly 85% of which are singletons. The sample taken for sequencing was peripheral blood. The clonotype comes from a woman in her 30s with acute or convalescent COVID-19. The chain combines TRBV3-1 (or the pseudogene TRBV3-2) with TRBJ2-7; 12 nucleotides line up with TRBD2. For the CDR3, the DNA is TGTGCCAGCAGACTTCCTCGGCTAGCGGGGGGGCCCACCTCCTACGAGCAGTACTTC. This translates into CASRLPRLAGGPTSYEQYF.